These 15 T cell receptor beta chains share one sample of origin, sequenced in a study of OX40 agonist ivuxolimab in advanced cancers. The protocol was immunoSEQ multiplex PCR, while the TCRdb copy is restricted to in-frame clones and leaves out a portion. The sample includes 57,000 or so clones, around four fifths of them seen just once. The sequences come from CD4+ or CD8+ T cells sorted from blood, collected in a trial of the OX40 agonist ivuxolimab. These receptors were taken from an adult with an advanced solid tumor such as melanoma, head and neck, liver or kidney cancer.

This rearrangement joins TRBV5-5 to TRBJ1-4, with D perhaps TRBD1 (6 bases). The CDR3 has 15 amino acids. Trimming took off 0 bases at V and 5 bases at J, with 11 bases between the two ends. The germline CDR1 and CDR2 sequences are SGHKS and YYEKEE (reference sequence). CDR3 bases: TGTGCCAGCAGCTTGGGGACAGCCCCGAATGAAAAACTGTTTTTT. It codes for CASSLGTAPNEKLFF.

The chain is built from TRBV6-6 and TRBJ1-5; no firm D call. V lost 4 bases and J lost 8, with 9 bases in between. Germline V gene sequence: CDR1 MNHNY, CDR2 SVGAGI (reference sequence). The CDR3 covers 12 residues. CDR3 DNA: TGTGCCAGCAGTTCGCGAGGGAAGCCCCAGCATTTT. Its protein product is CASSSRGKPQHF.

V gene TRBV4-1 combines with J gene TRBJ2-1, with a tentative D call TRBD2 (7 bases). The CDR3 is made up of 13 amino acids. Germline values: CDR1 MGHRA, CDR2 YSYEKL. V was pared by 1 base and J by 10 bases, with 11 bases between. CDR3 residues: CASSQVRGQEQFF. As DNA, the CDR3 is TGCGCCAGCAGCCAAGTGCGGGGGCAAGAGCAGTTCTTC.

This chain links TRBV4-3 with TRBJ2-3, with 11 bases identical to TRBD1. Germline CDR1 reads LGHNA; CDR2 reads YSLEER. J lost 9 bases, V lost 4 bases, and 12 bases had no gene match. There are 16 residues in the CDR3. CDR3 nucleotide sequence: TGCGCCAGCAGCCCCAGGGTTCGGGGACAGGGGGGCACGCAGTATTTT. Translation gives CASSPRVRGQGGTQYF.

This sequence joins TRBV11-3 and TRBJ2-7, with D tentatively TRBD1 or TRBD2 (6 bases each). The CDR3 contains 14 residues. The germline V gene encodes CDR1 SGHNT and CDR2 YENEEA. V was shortened by 11 bases and J by 0 bases, with 17 bases between the two germline ends. CDR3 DNA: TGTGCCGGGGGGCGGAACGGCCCCTCCTACGAGCAGTACTTC. Translation gives CAGGRNGPSYEQYF.

The chain has TRBV7-9 and TRBJ1-4, with 10 bases aligning to TRBD1. V trimming: 8 bases; J trimming: 6 bases; junction bases outside the gene matches: 6. The CDR3 is 14 residues long. CDR1 and CDR2 (germline): SEHNR, FQNEAQ (reference sequence). CDR3 sequence (DNA): TGTGCCAGCGGGGCTGGGACAGGGGATGAAAAACTGTTTTTT. This sequence encodes CASGAGTGDEKLFF. Together with reference TRBV7-9 and TRBJ1-4, the CDR3 gives the full variable domain: DTGVSQNPRHKITKRGQNVTFRCDPISEHNRLYWYRQTLGQGPEFLTYFQNEAQLEKSRLLSDRFSAERPKGSFSTLEIQRTEQGDSAMYLCASGAGTGDEKLFFGSGTQLSVL.

V usage is TRBV30 and J usage is TRBJ2-1, with 8 positions matching TRBD2. CDR3 length equals 14 residues. Trimming cost V 2 bases and J 8 bases; bases outside gene matches: 8. Germline assignment: CDR1 GTSNPN and CDR2 SVGIG (reference sequence). CDR3 protein: CAWSTGGGFDEQFF. The CDR3 DNA sequence: TGTGCCTGGAGTACCGGCGGGGGGTTTGATGAGCAGTTCTTC.

This clone has a handful of counts. V and J are TRBV4-1 and TRBJ2-7; 7 positions agree with TRBD1. V trimming: 3 bases; J trimming: 4 bases; junction bases outside the gene matches: 9. The CDR3 sequence is 15 residues long. Germline assignment: CDR1 MGHRA and CDR2 YSYEKL. The CDR3 loop is CASSHITGARYEQYF. CDR3 nucleotides: TGCGCCAGCAGCCACATAACAGGGGCGCGGTACGAGCAGTACTTC.

For the CDR3, the DNA is TGTGCCAGCAGCGCAGGGCTCTACGAGCAGTACTTC. It yields the protein CASSAGLYEQYF. The rearrangement uses TRBV6-6 and TRBJ2-7, with TRBD1 as a possible D gene (5 bases). Trimming removed 6 bases at V and 3 bases at J, with 9 bases between. The CDR3 is made up of 12 amino acids. Germline V gives CDR1 MNHNY, CDR2 SVGAGI (reference sequence).

The V call is TRBV10-2, the J call TRBJ1-6, with unresolved D. The germline gives CDR1 WSHSY, CDR2 SAAADI. Trimming removed 5 bases at V and 5 bases at J, with 7 bases between. The CDR3 covers 13 residues. In DNA, the CDR3 is TGCGCCAGCAGTTTGCAGGATAATTCACCCCTCCACTTT. Protein: CASSLQDNSPLHF.

The chain has TRBV11-1 and TRBJ1-6; D ambiguous. The CDR3 consists of 14 residues. Germline values: CDR1 SGHAT, CDR2 FQDESV (reference sequence). V was shortened by 4 bases and J by 9 bases, with 13 bases between the two germline ends. This CDR3 reads CASSSARLGSPLHF. For the CDR3, the DNA is TGTGCCAGCAGCTCGGCAAGATTAGGTTCACCCCTCCACTTT.

This chain connects TRBV11-2 to TRBJ2-5; maybe TRBD2 (5 bases). The CDR3 spans 14 residues. Trimming left V 4 bases short and J 2 bases short, with 11 bases between. The germline gives CDR1 SGHAT, CDR2 FQNNGV. CDR3 sequence reads: CASSSLGGQETQYF. The CDR3 DNA reads TGTGCCAGCAGCTCACTTGGCGGGCAAGAGACCCAGTACTTC.

The chain joins TRBV11-3 to TRBJ2-7, with D tentatively TRBD1 (5 bases). In germline, CDR1 is SGHNT, CDR2 YENEEA. V dropped 1 base and J dropped 6 bases, with 10 bases sitting between them. The CDR3 is made up of 13 amino acids. CDR3 coding DNA: TGTGCCAGCAGCTTAGTCAGGGTCGGCGAGCAGTACTTC. Residues: CASSLVRVGEQYF.

The V gene is TRBV19, the J gene TRBJ1-2; no definite D call. With 5 bases removed from V and 8 bases from J, the gap between germline ends came to 12 bases. The CDR3 totals 12 residues. CDR1 is LNHDA, CDR2 SQIVND, per germline (reference sequence). The CDR3 DNA reads as TGTGCCAGTAGTCCCGGGCCCAAGGGCTACACCTTC. It is translated as CASSPGPKGYTF.

This clone was counted once. The chain combines TRBV30 with TRBJ1-2; tentatively, D is TRBD1 (6 bases). CDR1 is GTSNPN, CDR2 SVGIG, per germline (reference sequence). The CDR3 spans 13 residues. The CDR3 is CACTGLGGYGYTF. CDR3 bases: TGTGCTTGTACAGGGCTTGGCGGCTATGGCTACACCTTC.